This TCR beta chain was recorded in a study of cytomegalovirus exposure and HLA in healthy donors. Study outcomes and limitations: A classifier reportedly called cytomegalovirus status with high sensitivity and specificity.

This clone was counted a few times. Its antigen is currently unknown. PCR involved 60 Vbeta and 13 Jbeta primers. TCRdb's table, derived via immunoSEQ multiplex PCR, lists solely in-frame clones and lacks some. Among nearly 200,000 clones, about 81% were seen once, and the ten largest hold approximately 6.5%. This receptor was obtained from a woman aged 45-59 years in good health and CMV-seropositive. Sequencing input: PBMCs.

CDR3 in amino acids: CAISESQVYEQYF. The CDR3 nucleotides are TGTGCCATCAGTGAGTCGCAGGTCTACGAGCAGTACTTC. V gene TRBV10-3 combines with J gene TRBJ2-7; D remains unclear. The V end was cut by 0 bases, the J end by 3 bases, with 6 bases between. This CDR3 has 13 residues. CDR1 ENHRY and CDR2 SYGVKD come from the germline V gene.